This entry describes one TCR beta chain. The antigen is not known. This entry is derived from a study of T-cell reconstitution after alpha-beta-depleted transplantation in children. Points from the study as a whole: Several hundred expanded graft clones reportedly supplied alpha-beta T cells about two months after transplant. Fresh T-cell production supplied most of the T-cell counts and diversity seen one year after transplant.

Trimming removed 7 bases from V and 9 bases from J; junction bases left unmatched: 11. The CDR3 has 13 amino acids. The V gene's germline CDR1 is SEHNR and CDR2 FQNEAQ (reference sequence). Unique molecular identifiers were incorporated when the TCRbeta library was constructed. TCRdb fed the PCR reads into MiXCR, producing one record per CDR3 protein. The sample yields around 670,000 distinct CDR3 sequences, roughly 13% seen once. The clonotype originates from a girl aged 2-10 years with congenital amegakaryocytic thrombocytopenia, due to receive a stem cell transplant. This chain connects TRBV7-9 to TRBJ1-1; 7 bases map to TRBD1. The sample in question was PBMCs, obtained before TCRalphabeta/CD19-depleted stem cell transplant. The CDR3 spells CASTETGREKAFF. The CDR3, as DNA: TGTGCCAGCACCGAGACAGGGAGAGAGAAAGCTTTCTTT.